The entry below gives a single T cell receptor (beta chain) sequence along with its context. Its antigen is undetermined. This CDR3 is missing its conserved last phenylalanine or tryptophan, likely due to a read error. No DNA is shown, since the ends of the CDR3 on it are uncertain; the CDR3 is the one TCRdb lists. This specimen belongs to a study of T cell responses to AZD1222 COVID-19 vaccine. Study at large: Second doses at about 4 or about 12 weeks were pooled. Broader study findings: White British people made up most donors, females outnumbered males, and clonal diversity was possibly underestimated. Only 6 or 7 people who got AZD1222 tested seropositive at baseline. Repertoires were obtained solely post-peak T cell response.

Germline CDR1 LGHNA, CDR2 YNFKEQ. The CDR3 spans 11 amino acids, including both terminal residues. The assay was immunoSEQ multiplex PCR, and TCRdb's table has in-frame clones only and misses some. Here the sample spans 110,000 to 150,000 clones, 75% to 90% being singletons. The sequence derives from an adult in good health. Here the sequenced sample was peripheral blood, taken on day 0 of AZD1222 vaccination. The chain joins TRBV4-2 to TRBJ1-4; the D call in the table, TRBD1, was not verified against the DNA. The CDR3: CASHGGGQFFN.